The clone carrying this T cell receptor beta chain has just a few counts. Its target is not known. V lost 0 bases, J lost 4 bases, and 11 bases lay in between. CDR1 SGDLS and CDR2 YYNGEE come from the germline V gene. The CDR3 is 14 residues long. Profiling relied on immunoSEQ multiplex PCR, and the TCRdb table lists in-frame clones only, not all of them. Of approximately 600,000 clones in the sample, roughly 95% were seen once. The data are from a study of shared clonotypes between healthy human individuals. Turning to the study itself: Three CD4 naive, three CD4 memory, two CD8 naive and one CD8 memory plate were used per donor.

Study findings and constraints: All-four-donor shared clonotypes had higher generation probabilities than non-shared clonotypes did.

The naive CD8 subset, CD45RO-negative cells positively selected for CCR7, excluded terminally differentiated effector memory CD45RA+ cells. Sequenced material: naive CD8+ T cells sorted from blood. This receptor was identified in a woman aged 25 to 39 in good health. This chain links TRBV9 with TRBJ2-7, with a weak D call TRBD1 (5 bases). The DNA of the CDR3 is TGTGCCAGCAGCGTAGGGGCAGGGTGGTACGAGCAGTACTTC. Amino acid sequence: CASSVGAGWYEQYF.